Given below is one TCR beta chain in context. Followed longitudinally, the Seattle patients had been enrolled during active infection. This specimen belongs to a study of blood T cell repertoires in COVID-19. Background on the study: Acute and convalescent COVID-19 specimens originated in the United States, Italy and Spain. T cells, B-cell-depleted T cells, or PBMCs provided the cDNA or gDNA that served as material.

V lost 4 bases and J lost 3, with 10 bases in between. This CDR3 comprises 14 residues. CDR1 MNHEY and CDR2 SVGAGI come from the germline V gene. Method: immunoSEQ multiplex PCR; TCRdb's copy keeps in-frame clones and lacks some. The profile shows about 160,000 clones, 85% to 95% of them singletons. The sequenced material came from peripheral blood. V usage is TRBV6-5 and J usage is TRBJ1-5; tentative D call: TRBD1 (5 bases). The TCR sequence derives from a woman in her sixties or seventies with COVID-19, enrolled during active disease. Here the CDR3 reads CASSLPGNNQPQHF. In DNA, the CDR3 is TGTGCCAGCAGTTTACCAGGGAACAATCAGCCCCAGCATTTT.